These 13 T cell receptor beta chains originate from one sample sequenced in a study of blood T cell repertoires in COVID-19. The table came from immunoSEQ multiplex PCR; TCRdb's copy has only in-frame clones and leaves some out. Of 150,000 to 200,000 clones in the sample, about 80% were seen once. The material sequenced was peripheral blood. The source is a human donor with acute or convalescent COVID-19. The donor label of this sample is uncertain.

The chain combines TRBV7-2 with TRBJ1-1; D call uncertain. Trimming cost V 2 bases and J 0 bases, with 10 bases left between them. This CDR3 is built from 15 residues. The germline CDR1 and CDR2 sequences are SGHTA and FQGNSA. Written as DNA, the CDR3 is TGTGCCAGCAGCTTAACTGGGCGGGTGAACACTGAAGCTTTCTTT. This encodes CASSLTGRVNTEAFF. The whole variable domain, remainder taken from reference TRBV7-2 and TRBJ1-1, is GAGVSQSPSNKVTEKGKDVELRCDPISGHTALYWYRQSLGQGLEFLIYFQGNSAPDKSGLPSDRFSAERTGGSVSTLTIQRTQQEDSAVYLCASSLTGRVNTEAFFGQGTRLTVV.

V is TRBV2 and J is TRBJ1-2; D might be TRBD1 (5 bases). CDR1 and CDR2 from the germline V gene are SNHLY and FYNNEI. CDR3 length equals 17 residues. The ends were cut back, 8 bases at V and 1 base at J, with 23 bases in the middle. The DNA of the CDR3 is TGTGCCAGCGATGGGGCCGGTAAGGAGACCTTTAACTATGGCTACACCTTC. It yields the protein CASDGAGKETFNYGYTF.

V and J are TRBV5-1 and TRBJ2-5; 11 nucleotides line up with TRBD2. Germline lookup yields CDR1 SGHRS and CDR2 YFSETQ. V gave up 8 bases and J gave up 3 bases; unmatched junction bases: 9. The CDR3 is made up of 15 amino acids. The chain's CDR3 is CASSSGLAGKETQYF. The CDR3 DNA follows: TGCGCCAGTAGTTCCGGACTAGCGGGTAAAGAGACCCAGTACTTC.

This chain uses TRBV29-1 with TRBJ1-4; D ambiguous. Germline V gene data show CDR1 as SQVTM and CDR2 as ANQGSEA. V was clipped by 4 bases and J by 7 bases, with 13 bases between them. The CDR3 covers 13 residues. CDR3 nucleotide sequence: TGCAGCGTTGCAGGTGAATTGGGTGAAAAACTGTTTTTT. It specifies CSVAGELGEKLFF.

The chain couples TRBV6-5 to TRBJ1-1; TRBD1 agrees at 7 bases. CDR3 size: 12 residues. The V and J ends lost 6 bases and 9 bases, in that order; junction bases with no gene match: 7. Germline V gene lookup returns CDR1 MNHEY and CDR2 SVGAGI. The CDR3 nucleotides are TGTGCCAGCAGGACAGGGTGGAACCAAGCTTTCTTT. This codes for CASRTGWNQAFF.

With respect to this clone: Its ends do not fully match the called genes, so a read error is possible. The V and J genes are TRBV7-7 and TRBJ2-1, with D possibly TRBD1 on 6 matching bases. The germline CDR1 and CDR2 sequences are SSHAT and FNYEAQ (reference sequence). The CDR3 totals 15 residues. The CDR3 DNA reads as TGTGCTAGCAGCTTAGTAGAGAGCGGAACAGGGCGGCTGTTCTTC. Its protein is CASSLVESGTGRLFF.

This clone is a singleton in its sample. The rearrangement uses TRBV19 and TRBJ1-2, with 11 nucleotides matching TRBD1. This CDR3 has 19 residues. With V trimmed by 0 bases and J by 8 bases, 17 bases remained unmatched. Looked up from germline, CDR1 is LNHDA and CDR2 is SQIVND (reference sequence). In nucleotides, the CDR3 is TGTGCCAGTAGTATAGATGTCGCTGGACAGGGGGCAGAGGCACACGGCTACACCTTC. Its protein product is CASSIDVAGQGAEAHGYTF.

This clone came up a few times. This rearrangement joins TRBV11-2 to TRBJ2-7; unclear D gene. The CDR3 length is 14 residues. Germline V gene data show CDR1 as SGHAT and CDR2 as FQNNGV. Trimming stripped 7 bases from V and 3 bases from J, with 16 bases between. CDR3 residues: CASNPTGLSYEQYF. The CDR3, as DNA: TGTGCCAGCAACCCAACGGGTCTTAGCTACGAGCAGTACTTC. Looking up the rest from reference TRBV11-2 and TRBJ2-7 gives the full variable domain: EAGVAQSPRYKIIEKRQSVAFWCNPISGHATLYWYQQILGQGPKLLIQFQNNGVVDDSQLPKDRFSAERLKGVDSTLKIQPAKLEDSAVYLCASNPTGLSYEQYFGPGTRLTVT.

The J gene is TRBJ1-3, the V gene TRBV5-6; D is unresolved. From germline, CDR1 is SGHDT and CDR2 YYEEEE. Trimming pared 3 bases from V and 0 bases from J, leaving 16 bases between. CDR3 length: 17 amino acids. The CDR3 protein is CASSYPTRLSSGNTIYF. CDR3 nucleotides: TGTGCCAGCAGCTACCCTACAAGACTAAGCTCTGGAAACACCATATATTTT.

The rearrangement uses TRBV5-1 and TRBJ2-7; 7 bases agree with TRBD2. The CDR3 covers 14 residues. J lost 0 bases, V lost 2 bases, and 2 bases had no gene match. From germline, CDR1 is SGHRS and CDR2 YFSETQ. CDR3 amino acids: CASSFGGYSYEQYF. CDR3 bases: TGCGCCAGCAGCTTCGGGGGGTACTCCTACGAGCAGTACTTC.

The chain couples TRBV10-3 to TRBJ1-5; 9 bases map to TRBD1. With V trimmed by 5 bases and J by 0 bases, 2 bases remained unmatched. The CDR3 length is 15 residues. Germline CDR1 and CDR2: ENHRY and SYGVKD. CDR3 nucleotides: TGTGCCATCAGTCAACAGGGGGCTAGCAATCAGCCCCAGCATTTT. Translation gives CAISQQGASNQPQHF.

The chain employs TRBV28 and TRBJ2-2; tentatively, D is TRBD1 (6 bases). The V end was cut by 5 bases, the J end by 4 bases, with 11 bases between. The germline V gene has CDR1 MDHEN and CDR2 SYDVKM. CDR3 size: 14 residues. The CDR3 sequence is CASSQTGSTGELFF. The DNA of the CDR3 is TGTGCCAGCAGTCAGACAGGTTCCACCGGGGAGCTGTTTTTT.

The chain is built from TRBV6-2 or TRBV6-3 and TRBJ1-1; 8 bases agree with TRBD1. Per germline, CDR1 MNHEY and CDR2 SVGEGT. CDR3 length equals 14 residues. J was trimmed by 6 bases and V by 6 bases; bases with no gene match: 9. CDR3 bases: TGTGCCAGCAGCAACAGGGGGGAGGTTTCTGAAGCTTTCTTT. Residues: CASSNRGEVSEAFF.